The 4 T cell receptor beta chains presented below share a single source sample, sequenced in a study of control samples from healthy donors and cancer patients. The table came from immunoSEQ multiplex PCR; TCRdb's copy has only in-frame clones and leaves some out. Among 45,000 to 70,000 clones, roughly 90% were seen once, and the ten largest hold around 0.9%. The sequenced sample consisted of PBMCs. These receptors came from a man younger than 40 with colorectal cancer.

The J gene is TRBJ1-5, the V gene TRBV27; no reliable D call. The CDR3 runs to 16 residues. The V end was cut by 5 bases, the J end by 5 bases, with 19 bases between. The germline V gene encodes CDR1 MNHEY and CDR2 SMNVEV (reference sequence). This CDR3 reads CASSVHGFGGYQPQHF. Written as DNA, the CDR3 is TGTGCCAGCAGTGTTCATGGCTTCGGTGGATATCAGCCCCAGCATTTT.

The chain is built from TRBV27 and TRBJ1-3; 7 positions match TRBD1. The CDR3 runs 14 residues. Germline V gives CDR1 MNHEY, CDR2 SMNVEV (reference sequence). V lost 6 bases and J lost 4; bases outside the gene matches: 6. This CDR3 is CASRQTGRGNTIYF. CDR3 DNA: TGTGCCAGCAGACAGACAGGGCGAGGAAACACCATATATTTT.

In its sample, this clone was seen once. The chain links TRBV6-1 to TRBJ2-1; tentatively, D is TRBD1 or TRBD2 (5 bases each). The V gene's germline CDR1 is MNHNS and CDR2 SASEGT. CDR3 size: 14 residues. V shed 1 base and J shed 5 bases, with 9 bases lying between them. CDR3 nucleotides: TGTGCCAGCAGTGAAGGCCAGGGAGACAATGAGCAGTTCTTC. As protein: CASSEGQGDNEQFF.

This chain joins TRBV18 and TRBJ2-7; D possibly matches TRBD1 or TRBD2 (5 bases each). Germline V lookup: CDR1 KGHSH, CDR2 LQKENI. The germline V and J ends were trimmed by 4 bases and 7 bases, with 14 bases remaining between them. This CDR3 spans 13 amino acids. This CDR3 reads CASSLGTAQEQYV. The CDR3 nucleotides are TGTGCCAGCTCACTCGGGACCGCCCAGGAGCAGTACGTC.